A selection of T cell receptor beta chains follows, all from one sample in a study of cytomegalovirus exposure and HLA in healthy donors. The protocol was immunoSEQ multiplex PCR, while the TCRdb copy is restricted to in-frame clones and leaves out a portion. The sample carries 95,000 to 150,000 clones, around 67% recorded once. The sequenced sample was PBMCs. The receptors stem from a man aged 55 to 70 in good health and CMV-seropositive. The CDR3 runs from the conserved cysteine through the conserved F or W. The D gene is left open where the match is weak. Not every row has a clone size; where given, it reads once, few, many or a size class.

j_gene | abundance | v_gene | d_gene | CDR3aa | CDR3nt
TRBJ2-3 | - | TRBV5-6 | TRBD2 | CASSLVTSGGDTQYF | TGTGCCAGCAGCTTGGTGACTAGCGGGGGAGATACGCAGTATTTT
TRBJ2-3 | - | TRBV2 | TRBD2 | CANEGAGGRTDTQYF | TGTGCCAACGAAGGAGCGGGGGGGCGCACAGATACGCAGTATTTT
TRBJ2-1 | - | TRBV19 | TRBD2 | CASSRRLAGGQSNEQFF | TGTGCCAGTAGTAGGAGACTAGCGGGGGGGCAATCCAATGAGCAGTTCTTC
TRBJ1-6 | - | TRBV28 | TRBD1 | CASTPQGRSYNSPLHF | TGTGCCAGCACCCCACAGGGGAGATCCTATAATTCACCCCTCCACTTT
TRBJ2-1 | - | TRBV7-9 | - | CSSSLPGGLLTNEQFF | TGTTCCAGCAGCTTACCCGGGGGGCTTCTCACCAATGAGCAGTTCTTC
TRBJ2-2 | - | TRBV11-3 | TRBD1 | CASSLTGTNTGELFF | TGTGCCAGCAGCTTGACAGGGACGAACACCGGGGAGCTGTTTTTT
TRBJ2-3 | - | TRBV7-8 | - | CASSSISPITDTQYF | TGTGCCAGCAGCTCCATAAGCCCGATCACAGATACGCAGTATTTT
TRBJ2-2 | - | TRBV5-1 | TRBD1 | CASGGQGTGELFF | TGCGCCAGCGGGGGACAGGGTACCGGGGAGCTGTTTTTT
TRBJ2-5 | - | TRBV5-4 | - | CASSRWGGVETQYF | TGTGCCAGCAGCCGGTGGGGGGGCGTAGAGACCCAGTACTTC
TRBJ2-1 | many | TRBV6-6 | - | CASSYISNEQFF | TGTGCCAGCAGTTACATCAGCAATGAGCAGTTCTTC
TRBJ2-6 | - | TRBV28 | TRBD1 | CASSSGGAGANVLTF | TGTGCCAGCAGCTCAGGGGGCGCTGGGGCCAACGTCCTGACTTTC
TRBJ2-7 | - | TRBV28 | - | CASSLWFQGHEQYF | TGTGCCAGCAGTTTATGGTTCCAGGGTCACGAGCAGTACTTC
TRBJ1-3 | - | TRBV18 | - | CASSPLGFSGSGNTIYF | TGTGCCAGCTCACCACTTGGGTTCTCGGGTTCTGGAAACACCATATATTTT
TRBJ2-3 | few | TRBV5-1 | - | CASSLGQAFSTDTQYF | TGCGCCAGCAGCTTGGGGCAGGCGTTTAGCACAGATACGCAGTATTTT
TRBJ2-7 | once | TRBV7-8 | - | CASSYRYTETGNQYF | TGTGCCAGCAGCTATAGATACACTGAAACAGGGAACCAGTACTTC
TRBJ2-7 | - | TRBV15 | TRBD1 | CATSTFGQGEEQYF | TGTGCCACCAGCACCTTCGGACAGGGGGAAGAGCAGTACTTC
TRBJ1-3 | - | TRBV2 | - | CASSGGGLSGNTIYF | TGTGCCAGCAGTGGGGGCGGTCTCTCTGGAAACACCATATATTTT
TRBJ1-6 | - | TRBV6-1 | - | CASSAPGGGTRNSPLHF | TGTGCCAGCAGTGCTCCGGGAGGGGGAACTAGAAATTCACCCCTCCACTTT
TRBJ2-2 | - | TRBV27 | TRBD2 | CASSFSAGDTGELFF | TGTGCCAGCAGTTTCTCAGCGGGGGACACCGGGGAGCTGTTTTTT
TRBJ1-5 | - | TRBV7-9 | - | CASSSLRGPQHF | TGTGCCAGCAGCTCTCTACGGGGTCCCCAGCATTTT
TRBJ1-1 | - | TRBV10-1 | - | CASSGARNTEAFF | TGCGCCAGCAGTGGGGCGAGGAACACTGAAGCTTTCTTT
TRBJ1-3 | few | TRBV4-2 | - | CASSPTAGNTIYF | TGTGCCAGCAGCCCGACAGCTGGAAACACCATATATTTT
TRBJ1-1 | - | TRBV28 | - | CASLPPDGRGNTEAFF | TGTGCCAGCCTTCCCCCGGACGGGCGGGGTAACACTGAAGCTTTCTTT
TRBJ2-1 | - | TRBV7-6 | - | CASSHNTRGTVSYNEQFF | TGTGCCAGCAGCCATAATACCCGGGGGACAGTCTCCTACAATGAGCAGTTCTTC
TRBJ2-3 | few | TRBV28 | TRBD2 | CAITSGDTDTQYF | TGTGCCATAACTAGCGGGGACACAGATACGCAGTATTTT
TRBJ1-2 | - | TRBV29-1 | - | CSVKGDNYGYTF | TGCAGCGTTAAGGGAGATAACTATGGCTACACCTTC
TRBJ1-2 | - | TRBV5-8 | TRBD1 | CASSRTGEGGYTF | TGTGCCAGCAGCCGGACAGGGGAAGGTGGCTACACCTTC
TRBJ1-4 | few | TRBV28 | - | CASSPPQGTNEKLFF | TGTGCCAGCAGTCCCCCCCAGGGAACTAATGAAAAACTGTTTTTT
TRBJ2-1 | - | TRBV6-5 | - | CASTRNSYNEQFF | TGTGCCAGCACGAGGAACTCCTACAATGAGCAGTTCTTC
TRBJ1-1 | - | TRBV6-1 | - | CASSEEQGWAEAFF | TGTGCCAGCAGTGAGGAACAGGGTTGGGCTGAAGCTTTCTTT
TRBJ2-1 | - | TRBV2 | TRBD2 | CASSTTRSGGNEQFF | TGTGCCAGCAGTACAACACGTAGCGGGGGGAATGAGCAGTTCTTC
TRBJ2-3 | - | TRBV27 | - | CASKFGTNTDTQYF | TGTGCCAGCAAGTTTGGCACGAACACAGATACGCAGTATTTT
TRBJ2-1 | - | TRBV6-5 | TRBD1 | CASAKPGQIYNEQFF | TGCGCCAGCGCCAAACCGGGACAGATATACAATGAGCAGTTCTTC
TRBJ1-1 | once | TRBV29-1 | TRBD1 | CSVVEDRGRTEAFF | TGCAGCGTGGTTGAGGACAGGGGTAGGACTGAAGCTTTCTTT
TRBJ2-5 | few | TRBV5-1 | - | CASSLWGRTEGETQYF | TGCGCCAGCAGCTTGTGGGGCAGGACGGAGGGGGAGACCCAGTACTTC
TRBJ2-7 | - | TRBV5-1 | - | CASSLGLTYSYEQYF | TGCGCCAGCAGCTTGGGACTGACGTACTCCTACGAGCAGTACTTC
TRBJ2-2 | - | TRBV12-5 | - | CASGAEATGELFF | TGTGCTAGTGGTGCCGAAGCGACCGGGGAGCTGTTTTTT
TRBJ1-4 | few | TRBV27 | - | CASSLWSGAGEKLFF | TGTGCCAGCAGTTTATGGTCAGGGGCGGGCGAAAAACTGTTTTTT
TRBJ2-7 | - | TRBV28 | TRBD1 | CASSPPGQGLYEQYF | TGTGCCAGCAGTCCCCCGGGACAGGGACTCTACGAGCAGTACTTC
TRBJ2-7 | - | TRBV5-1 | - | CASSLRGYEQYF | TGCGCCAGCAGCTTGAGGGGGTACGAGCAGTACTTC
TRBJ1-5 | - | TRBV5-1 | - | CASSPRGDSNQPQHF | TGCGCCAGCAGCCCCCGGGGGGATAGCAATCAGCCCCAGCATTTT
TRBJ2-7 | - | TRBV5-1 | TRBD1 | CASSLGLTGAYEQYF | TGCGCCAGCAGCTTGGGCCTAACAGGGGCCTACGAGCAGTACTTC
TRBJ1-6 | - | TRBV15 | TRBD1 | CATSREGQGYSPLHF | TGTGCCACCAGCAGAGAAGGACAGGGGTATTCACCCCTCCACTTT
TRBJ2-5 | - | TRBV28 | TRBD1 | CASSLSGQAQETQYF | TGTGCCAGCAGTTTAAGCGGACAGGCCCAAGAGACCCAGTACTTC
TRBJ1-5 | medium-sized | TRBV5-6 | - | CASSLLAGRNQPQHF | TGTGCCAGCAGCTTGTTGGCGGGAAGGAATCAGCCCCAGCATTTT
TRBJ2-7 | few | TRBV6-5 | TRBD1 | CASSPGTGFEQYF | TGTGCCAGCAGCCCCGGGACAGGGTTCGAGCAGTACTTC
TRBJ1-1 | - | TRBV18 | - | CASSPSHSEAFF | TGTGCCAGCTCACCTTCGCACTCTGAAGCTTTCTTT
TRBJ1-1 | - | TRBV29-1 | - | CSGTNTEAFF | TGCAGCGGGACTAACACTGAAGCTTTCTTT
TRBJ2-5 | - | TRBV28 | TRBD2 | CASRETSGGFRETQYF | TGTGCCAGCAGGGAAACTAGCGGGGGGTTTCGAGAGACCCAGTACTTC
TRBJ1-1 | - | TRBV2 | TRBD1 | CASGEIGIGGLNTEAFF | TGTGCCAGCGGAGAAATAGGGATAGGGGGCCTGAACACTGAAGCTTTCTTT
TRBJ1-5 | - | TRBV6-6 | TRBD1 | CASSPGQGTQPQHF | TGTGCCAGCAGTCCCGGACAGGGCACTCAGCCCCAGCATTTT
TRBJ2-5 | few | TRBV5-1 | TRBD2 | CASSLAGGGAGETQYF | TGCGCCAGCAGCTTGGCCGGCGGGGGGGCCGGGGAGACCCAGTACTTC
TRBJ2-2 | - | TRBV28 | - | CASSFSSRAGELFF | TGTGCCAGCAGTTTTTCTAGCCGGGCCGGGGAGCTGTTTTTT